These 21 T cell receptor beta chains were sequenced from one sample in a study of OX40 agonist ivuxolimab in advanced cancers. Measured with immunoSEQ multiplex PCR; TCRdb has only the in-frame clones, and not every one. Found here are tens of thousands of clones, roughly 90% of them singletons; the top ten hold about 7.5%. The sample was CD4+ or CD8+ T cells sorted from blood, taken in a trial of the OX40 agonist ivuxolimab. All receptors derive from an adult with an advanced solid tumor such as melanoma, head and neck, liver or kidney cancer.

The chain has TRBV5-1 and TRBJ2-7; the D is unclear. V was cut by 4 bases and J by 5 bases, with 10 bases left in between. The germline gives CDR1 SGHRS, CDR2 YFSETQ. The CDR3 spans 12 residues. In DNA form, the CDR3 reads TGCGCCAGCAGCCCGGATATCCACGAGCAGTACTTC. It translates to CASSPDIHEQYF.

This rearrangement joins TRBV2 to TRBJ2-3; 12 bases are a match to TRBD2. CDR3 length: 14 residues. V lost 10 bases to trimming and J lost 3 bases; unmatched junction nucleotides: 5. Germline V gene lookup returns CDR1 SNHLY and CDR2 FYNNEI. The CDR3 DNA sequence: TGTGCCACCGGAGGACTAGCGGGAACAGATACGCAGTATTTT. It encodes CATGGLAGTDTQYF.

The gene calls are TRBV6-1 and TRBJ2-1; D gene uncertain. The CDR3 loop spans 14 amino acids. Germline V lookup: CDR1 MNHNS, CDR2 SASEGT. V was shortened by 4 bases and J by 0 bases, with 7 bases between the two germline ends. CDR3 sequence: CASSVRHSYNEQFF. The CDR3 nucleotides read TGTGCCAGCAGTGTACGGCACTCCTACAATGAGCAGTTCTTC.

The chain links TRBV5-1 to TRBJ2-5; no clear D. CDR1 and CDR2 from the germline V gene are SGHRS and YFSETQ. The CDR3 runs to 12 residues. V shed 2 bases and J shed 3 bases, with 5 bases lying between them. For the CDR3, the DNA is TGCGCCAGCAGCTTTACTGAAGAGACCCAGTACTTC. Residues: CASSFTEETQYF.

This chain links TRBV9 with TRBJ2-7, with TRBD1 matching over 7 bases. Germline trimming cut 7 bases from V and 5 bases from J; bases unmatched to any gene: 12. Looked up from germline, CDR1 is SGDLS and CDR2 is YYNGEE. The CDR3 is made up of 14 amino acids. CDR3 bases: TGTGCCAGCGCACTACAGGGGATTTCCCACGAGCAGTACTTC. Translated, it gives CASALQGISHEQYF. The whole variable domain, filled in from reference TRBV9 and TRBJ2-7, reads DSGVTQTPKHLITATGQRVTLRCSPRSGDLSVYWYQQSLDQGLQFLIQYYNGEERAKGNILERFSAQQFPDLHSELNLSSLELGDSALYFCASALQGISHEQYFGPGTRLTVT.

J is TRBJ2-5 and V is TRBV18; D perhaps matches TRBD2 (5 bases). V was pared by 1 base and J by 5 bases, with 14 bases between. Germline V gene sequence: CDR1 KGHSH, CDR2 LQKENI. This CDR3 spans 15 amino acids. The DNA of the CDR3 is TGTGCCAGCTCACCACGTGAGGGAGTGTGGGAGACCCAGTACTTC. Its translation: CASSPREGVWETQYF.

The rearrangement uses TRBV30 and TRBJ1-5, with 12 bases that match TRBD1. The germline CDR1 and CDR2 sequences are GTSNPN and SVGIG (reference sequence). The V segment lost 6 bases and the J segment 7 bases; nucleotides outside the gene matches: 7. The CDR3 runs 14 residues. The CDR3, as DNA: TGTGCCTGTTCCGGGACAGGGGGCATGCAGCCCCAGCATTTT. It translates to CACSGTGGMQPQHF. The variable domain in full, with the rest retrieved from reference TRBV30 and TRBJ1-5, is SQTIHQWPATLVQPVGSPLSLECTVEGTSNPNLYWYRQAAGRGLQLLFYSVGIGQISSEVPQNLSASRPQDRQFILSSKKLLLSDSGFYLCACSGTGGMQPQHFGDGTRLSIL.

The gene calls are TRBV1 and TRBJ1-2; the DNA was not used to check the table's D call, TRBD1. TRBV1 is deemed a pseudogene. The CDR3 length is 15 residues. The CDR3 is CTSSQAAQTLYGYTF. CDR3 sequence (DNA): TGCACCAGCAGCCAAGCGGCACAGACACTTTATGGCTACACCTTC.

V is TRBV30 and J is TRBJ1-1, with D maybe TRBD1 (5 bases). Germline CDR1 is GTSNPN and CDR2 is SVGIG (reference sequence). Trimming took 4 bases from V and 0 from J, leaving 9 bases between them. The CDR3 consists of 13 residues. The CDR3 region has the DNA TGTGCCTGGAAAAGGGGCATGAACACTGAAGCTTTCTTT. Its protein is CAWKRGMNTEAFF.

V is TRBV10-1 and J is TRBJ2-1; 10 bases fit TRBD2. Germline V gives CDR1 WNHNN, CDR2 SYGVQD (reference sequence). After removal of 6 bases from V and 8 bases from J, the junction contained 10 bases not matched to a gene. CDR3 length equals 15 residues. CDR3 in amino acids: CASSPSGSLGYEQFF. CDR3 bases: TGCGCCAGCAGCCCTAGCGGGAGTTTGGGTTATGAGCAGTTCTTC.

The chain uses TRBV4-1 and TRBJ1-2; D is uncertain. The germline CDR1 and CDR2 sequences are MGHRA and YSYEKL. The V and J ends lost 1 base and 0 bases respectively, with 9 bases between them. This CDR3 is built from 15 residues. CDR3 loop: CASSQGFAANYGYTF. CDR3 in DNA: TGCGCCAGCAGCCAAGGGTTTGCAGCTAACTATGGCTACACCTTC.

This clone appeared a few times. V is TRBV2 and J is TRBJ1-1; 9 bases match TRBD1. Germline V gives CDR1 SNHLY, CDR2 FYNNEI. This CDR3 has 16 residues. V dropped 3 bases and J dropped 5; count of bases not matched to a gene: 10. In DNA form, the CDR3 reads TGTGCCAGCAGTGAGGCTCTGGGACAGGGTAATACTGAAGCTTTCTTT. Protein sequence: CASSEALGQGNTEAFF.

J is TRBJ2-2 and V is TRBV30, with 11 nucleotides matching TRBD2. The CDR3 contains 16 residues. In germline, CDR1 is GTSNPN, CDR2 SVGIG (reference sequence). The V segment lost 2 bases and the J segment 7 bases; nucleotides outside the gene matches: 9. This chain's CDR3 is CAWSRGLAGGFGELFF. In DNA, the CDR3 is TGTGCCTGGAGTAGGGGGCTAGCGGGAGGTTTCGGGGAGCTGTTTTTT.

This chain uses TRBV10-3 with TRBJ2-3; D is uncertain. V lost 3 bases and J 0 bases, leaving 4 bases between the germline ends. The CDR3 runs 13 residues. Germline V lookup: CDR1 ENHRY, CDR2 SYGVKD. CDR3 nucleotides: TGTGCCATCAGTGATCCTAGCACAGATACGCAGTATTTT. Amino acids: CAISDPSTDTQYF.

The chain recombines TRBV25-1 with TRBJ1-4; the match to TRBD1 covers 11 bases. V shed 9 bases and J 6 bases; nucleotides not matched to a gene: 15. CDR3 length equals 17 residues. Germline V CDR1 and CDR2: MGHDK, SYGVNS. DNA of the CDR3: TGTGCCAGAGACTTATCCCGGGACAGGGGGTGTGATGAAAAACTGTTTTTT. Its protein is CARDLSRDRGCDEKLFF.

The chain recombines TRBV9 with TRBJ2-3; 7 nucleotides line up with TRBD2. The CDR3 length is 16 residues. V lost 3 bases and J lost 5; bases outside the gene matches: 12. Germline V gene sequence: CDR1 SGDLS, CDR2 YYNGEE. The CDR3 sequence: CASSGEQAGLGDTQYF. CDR3 DNA sequence: TGTGCCAGCAGCGGGGAACAAGCGGGATTGGGAGATACGCAGTATTTT.

The rearrangement links TRBV19 to TRBJ1-1, with D perhaps TRBD1 (5 bases). V lost 3 bases to trimming and J lost 4 bases, with 15 bases between them. CDR3 length equals 15 residues. Germline CDR1 LNHDA, CDR2 SQIVND (reference sequence). Here the CDR3 reads CASSMGPGRTTEAFF. CDR3 coding DNA: TGTGCCAGTAGTATGGGGCCTGGTAGGACCACTGAAGCTTTCTTT.

The rearrangement joins TRBV6-1 to TRBJ1-1; 7 positions agree with TRBD1. J lost 5 bases, V lost 7 bases, and 10 bases had no gene match. CDR3 size: 14 residues. Germline V gives CDR1 MNHNS, CDR2 SASEGT. CDR3 in amino acids: CASTETTGFTEAFF. CDR3 coding DNA: TGTGCCAGCACAGAGACGACAGGGTTTACTGAAGCTTTCTTT.

The chain is built from TRBV6-1 and TRBJ1-1; TRBD1 matches at 11 bases. The junction had 3 bases not matched to a gene; V was cut back by 5 bases and J by 1 base. The CDR3 runs 15 residues. Germline V lookup: CDR1 MNHNS, CDR2 SASEGT. CDR3 region: CASSTGTGGNTEAFF. In nucleotides, the CDR3 is TGTGCCAGCAGTACGGGGACAGGGGGGAACACTGAAGCTTTCTTT.

The rearrangement links TRBV7-9 to TRBJ1-3; D gene uncertain. The germline CDR1 and CDR2 sequences are SEHNR and FQNEAQ (reference sequence). V lost 0 bases, J lost 4 bases, and 4 bases lay in between. This CDR3 region has 13 residues. CDR3 coding DNA: TGTGCCAGCAGCTTAGCGGCCGGAAACACCATATATTTT. This codes for CASSLAAGNTIYF.

V gene TRBV11-3 combines with J gene TRBJ2-1, with a weak D call TRBD2 (6 bases). The length of the CDR3 is 15 residues. Germline V gives CDR1 SGHNT, CDR2 YENEEA. The germline V and J ends were trimmed by 4 bases and 3 bases, with 13 bases remaining between them. The CDR3 coding sequence is TGTGCCAGCAGCTCCCATGGGACTTACTACAATGAGCAGTTCTTC. Translation gives CASSSHGTYYNEQFF.